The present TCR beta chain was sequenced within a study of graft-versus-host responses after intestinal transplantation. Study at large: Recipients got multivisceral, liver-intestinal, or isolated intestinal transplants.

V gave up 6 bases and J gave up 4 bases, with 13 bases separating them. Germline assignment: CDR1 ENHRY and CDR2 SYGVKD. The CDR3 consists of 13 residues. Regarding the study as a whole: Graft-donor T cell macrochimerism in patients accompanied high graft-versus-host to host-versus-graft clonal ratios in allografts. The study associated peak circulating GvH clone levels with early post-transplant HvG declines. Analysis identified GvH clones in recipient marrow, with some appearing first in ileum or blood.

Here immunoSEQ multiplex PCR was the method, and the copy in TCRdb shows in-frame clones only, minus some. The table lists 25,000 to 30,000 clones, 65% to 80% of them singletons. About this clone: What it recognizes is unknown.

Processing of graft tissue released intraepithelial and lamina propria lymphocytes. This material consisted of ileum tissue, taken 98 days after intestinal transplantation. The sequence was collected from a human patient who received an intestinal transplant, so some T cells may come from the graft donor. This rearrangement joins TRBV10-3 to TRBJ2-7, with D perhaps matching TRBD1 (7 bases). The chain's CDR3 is CAIREGTAYEQYF. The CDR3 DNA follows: TGTGCCATCAGGGAGGGGACAGCGTACGAGCAGTACTTC.